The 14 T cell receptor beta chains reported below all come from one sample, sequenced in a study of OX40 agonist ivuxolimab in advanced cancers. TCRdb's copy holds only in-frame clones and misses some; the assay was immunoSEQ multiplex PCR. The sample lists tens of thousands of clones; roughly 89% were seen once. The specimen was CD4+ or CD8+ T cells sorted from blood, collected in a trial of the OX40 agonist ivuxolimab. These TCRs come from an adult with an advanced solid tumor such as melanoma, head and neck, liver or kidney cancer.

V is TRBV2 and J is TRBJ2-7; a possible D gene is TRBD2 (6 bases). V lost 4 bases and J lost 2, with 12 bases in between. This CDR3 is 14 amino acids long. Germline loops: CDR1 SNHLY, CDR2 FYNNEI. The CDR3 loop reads CASSGEAFAYEQYF. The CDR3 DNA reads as TGTGCCAGCAGTGGGGAGGCGTTCGCCTACGAGCAGTACTTC.

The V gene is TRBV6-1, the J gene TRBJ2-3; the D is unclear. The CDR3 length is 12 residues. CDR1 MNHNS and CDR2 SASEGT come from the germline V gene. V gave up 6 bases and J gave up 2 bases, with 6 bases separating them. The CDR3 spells CASRSPTDTQYF. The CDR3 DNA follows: TGTGCCAGCAGGTCTCCCACAGATACGCAGTATTTT.

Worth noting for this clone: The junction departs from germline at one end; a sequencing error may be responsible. The CDR3 here is CASTYGTGNSDTQYF. In DNA form, the CDR3 reads TGTGCCAGCACTTACGGGACAGGGAATTCAGATACGCAGTATTTT. The rearrangement links TRBV6-5 to TRBJ2-3; TRBD1 matches 9 bases. Germline CDR1 reads MNHEY; CDR2 reads SVGAGI. This CDR3 comprises 15 residues.

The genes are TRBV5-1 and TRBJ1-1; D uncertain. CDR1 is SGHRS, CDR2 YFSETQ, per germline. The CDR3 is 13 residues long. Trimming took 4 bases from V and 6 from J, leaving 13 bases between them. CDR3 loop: CASSLRLGAEAFF. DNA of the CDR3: TGCGCCAGCAGCCTAAGGTTGGGTGCTGAAGCTTTCTTT.

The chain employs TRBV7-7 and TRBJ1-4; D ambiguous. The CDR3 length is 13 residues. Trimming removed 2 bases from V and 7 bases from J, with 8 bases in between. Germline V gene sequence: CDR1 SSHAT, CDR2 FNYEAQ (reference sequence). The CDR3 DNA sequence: TGTGCCAGCAGCTTAAGTAGAAGTGAAAAACTGTTTTTT. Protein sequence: CASSLSRSEKLFF.

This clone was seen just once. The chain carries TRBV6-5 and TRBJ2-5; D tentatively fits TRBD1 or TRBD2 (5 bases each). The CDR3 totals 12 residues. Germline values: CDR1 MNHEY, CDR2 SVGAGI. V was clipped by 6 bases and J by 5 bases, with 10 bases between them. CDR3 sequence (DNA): TGTGCCAGCAGGGGGGACGGGGAGACCCAGTACTTC. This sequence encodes CASRGDGETQYF.

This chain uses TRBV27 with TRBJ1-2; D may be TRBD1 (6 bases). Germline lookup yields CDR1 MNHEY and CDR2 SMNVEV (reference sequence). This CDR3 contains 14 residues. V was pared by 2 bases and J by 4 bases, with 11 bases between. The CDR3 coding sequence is TGTGCCAGCAGTTTAACCAGGGGCTCCTATGGCTACACCTTC. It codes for CASSLTRGSYGYTF.

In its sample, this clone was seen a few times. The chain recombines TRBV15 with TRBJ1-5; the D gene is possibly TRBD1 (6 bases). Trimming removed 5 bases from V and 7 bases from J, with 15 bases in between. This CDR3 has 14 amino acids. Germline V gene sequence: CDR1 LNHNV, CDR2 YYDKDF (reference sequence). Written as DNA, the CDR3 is TGTGCCACCAGCGTACGGGGGCCGGGGCAGCCCCAGCATTTT. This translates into CATSVRGPGQPQHF.

DNA for the CDR3: TGTGCCAGCAGTTTGACAGGGGGCACAGAGACCCAGTACTTC. Encoded protein: CASSLTGGTETQYF. The chain carries TRBV6-1 and TRBJ2-5, with 10 bases identical to TRBD1. Germline V gene sequence: CDR1 MNHNS, CDR2 SASEGT. CDR3 length: 14 residues. The trim removed 5 bases at V and 4 bases at J, leaving 4 bases unmatched.

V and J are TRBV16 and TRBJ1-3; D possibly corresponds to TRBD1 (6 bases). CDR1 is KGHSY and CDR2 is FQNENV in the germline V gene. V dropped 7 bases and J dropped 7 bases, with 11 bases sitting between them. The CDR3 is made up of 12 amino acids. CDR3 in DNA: TGTGCCAGCACACAGGGACGGAACACCATATATTTT. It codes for CASTQGRNTIYF.

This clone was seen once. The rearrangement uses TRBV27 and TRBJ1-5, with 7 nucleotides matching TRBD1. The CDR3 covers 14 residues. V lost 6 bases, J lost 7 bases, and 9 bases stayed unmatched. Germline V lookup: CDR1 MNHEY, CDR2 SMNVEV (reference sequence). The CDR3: CASSRTGAKQPQHF. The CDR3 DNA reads TGTGCCAGCAGCCGCACAGGGGCCAAACAGCCCCAGCATTTT.

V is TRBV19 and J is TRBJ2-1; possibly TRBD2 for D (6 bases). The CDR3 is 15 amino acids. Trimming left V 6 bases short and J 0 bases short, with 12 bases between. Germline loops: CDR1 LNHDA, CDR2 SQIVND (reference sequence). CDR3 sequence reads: CASRQAGGSYNEQFF. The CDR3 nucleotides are TGTGCCAGTAGGCAAGCGGGCGGCTCCTACAATGAGCAGTTCTTC.

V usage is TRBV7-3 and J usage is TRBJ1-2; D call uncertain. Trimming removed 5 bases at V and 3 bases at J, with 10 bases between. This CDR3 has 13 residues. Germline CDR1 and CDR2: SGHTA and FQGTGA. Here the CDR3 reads CASSLERDYGYTF. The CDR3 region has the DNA TGTGCCAGCAGCCTCGAGAGGGACTATGGCTACACCTTC.

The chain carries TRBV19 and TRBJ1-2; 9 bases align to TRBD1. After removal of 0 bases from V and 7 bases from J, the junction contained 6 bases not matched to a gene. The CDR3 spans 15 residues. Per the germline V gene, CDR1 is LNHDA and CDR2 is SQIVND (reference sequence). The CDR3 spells CASSIDGTGNLGYTF. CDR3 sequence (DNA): TGTGCCAGTAGTATAGATGGGACAGGGAATCTTGGCTACACCTTC. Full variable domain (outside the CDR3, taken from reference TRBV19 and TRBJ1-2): DGGITQSPKYLFRKEGQNVTLSCEQNLNHDAMYWYRQDPGQGLRLIYYSQIVNDFQKGDIAEGYSVSREKKESFPLTVTSAQKNPTAFYLCASSIDGTGNLGYTFGSGTRLTVV.